This T cell receptor beta chain was recovered during a study of shared clonotypes between healthy human individuals. Naive CD8 cells lacked CD45RO and underwent positive selection for CCR7, leaving out terminally differentiated effector memory CD45RA+ cells. Caucasian adults living in Nashville, Tennessee, provided all samples. Assay: immunoSEQ multiplex PCR; the TCRdb copy retains only in-frame clones and omits some. The sample records about 2.1 million clones, just under 95% being singletons. Trimming shortened V by 0 bases and J by 4 bases, and 15 bases separated the two germline ends. Germline-derived CDR1 and CDR2 are MNHEY and SMNVEV (reference sequence). There are 16 residues in the CDR3.

This clonotype was sampled from a man aged 18 to 29 in good health. Some clones in this sample may be carry-over from other donors' samples. The rearrangement joins TRBV27 to TRBJ1-1; D possibly corresponds to TRBD1 (6 bases). The sample was naive CD8+ T cells from PBMCs. CDR3 bases: TGTGCCAGCAGTTTATCGCCTAGGGGGGGCGGCACTGAAGCTTTCTTT. This sequence encodes CASSLSPRGGGTEAFF.